This T cell receptor beta chain came from a study of shared clonotypes between healthy human individuals. Study outcomes and limitations: Clonotype sharing across donors was expected to vary with sequencing depth.

CD45RO-negative, CCR7-positively selected cells formed the naive CD8 fraction, excluding terminally differentiated effector memory CD45RA+ cells. A deep-level run was used for the assay. The material for each subset, its genomic DNA, was split evenly across several immunoSEQ plates. The assay was immunoSEQ multiplex PCR, and TCRdb's table has in-frame clones only and misses some. The sample has fewer than 850,000 clones, 96% seen once; the top ten hold approximately 0.2%. Trimming shortened V by 2 bases and J by 0 bases, and 11 bases separated the two germline ends. Per germline, CDR1 MNHEY and CDR2 SMNVEV (reference sequence). This CDR3 is built from 15 residues. Concerning this clone itself: Its target is unknown. Within the sample, other DNA sequences also encode this same CDR3.

The sample taken for sequencing was naive CD8+ T cells sorted from blood. The source of this sequence is a man aged 25 to 40 in good health. The chain is built from TRBV27 and TRBJ2-7; TRBD2 is a possible D gene (5 bases). The CDR3: CASSLSSGASYEQYF. In nucleotides, the CDR3 is TGTGCCAGCAGTTTAAGCAGCGGTGCCTCCTACGAGCAGTACTTC.